These T cell receptor beta chains were read from a single sample in a study of CD8+ T cells in alopecia areata. Assay: immunoSEQ multiplex PCR; the TCRdb copy retains only in-frame clones and omits some. The data contain roughly 100,000 clones, 55% of them singletons. Sequencing was carried out using CD4+ T cells sorted from blood. The receptor set was obtained from a human donor in good health. CDR3s include the opening cysteine and the closing phenylalanine or tryptophan. The D gene is left open where the match is weak. Rows may omit the clone size; those that give it use once, few, many or a size class.

v_call: TRBV5-1
j_call: TRBJ2-2
clone_size: .
d_call: .
cdr3_aa: CASSLEGELFF
cdr3_nt: TGCGCCAGCAGCTTGGAAGGGGAGCTGTTTTTT

v_call: TRBV14
j_call: TRBJ1-6
clone_size: .
d_call: .
cdr3_aa: CASSQDWLRTLHF
cdr3_nt: TGTGCCAGCAGCCAAGATTGGCTTCGAACCCTCCACTTT

v_call: TRBV6-5
j_call: TRBJ1-1
clone_size: .
d_call: .
cdr3_aa: CASSYLSRGTEAFF
cdr3_nt: TGTGCCAGCAGTTATCTCTCGAGGGGCACTGAAGCTTTCTTT

v_call: TRBV29-1
j_call: TRBJ2-3
clone_size: .
d_call: .
cdr3_aa: CSGGSVPGRTDTQYF
cdr3_nt: TGCAGCGGAGGGTCGGTTCCGGGGCGCACAGATACGCAGTATTTT

v_call: TRBV6-1
j_call: TRBJ1-2
clone_size: .
d_call: TRBD1
cdr3_aa: CASRSDRARGYTF
cdr3_nt: TGTGCCAGCAGATCCGACAGGGCTCGGGGCTACACCTTC

v_call: TRBV15
j_call: TRBJ1-2
clone_size: .
d_call: .
cdr3_aa: CATSRDRQDGYTF
cdr3_nt: TGTGCCACCAGCAGAGATAGACAGGACGGCTACACCTTC

v_call: TRBV5-1
j_call: TRBJ1-1
clone_size: many
d_call: .
cdr3_aa: CASSLAWQFEAFF
cdr3_nt: TGCGCCAGCAGCTTGGCTTGGCAGTTTGAAGCTTTCTTT

v_call: TRBV29-1
j_call: TRBJ1-1
clone_size: few
d_call: TRBD1
cdr3_aa: CSVKLRTGDYAFF
cdr3_nt: TGCAGCGTCAAACTTCGGACAGGGGACTACGCTTTCTTT

v_call: TRBV7-3
j_call: TRBJ2-1
clone_size: few
d_call: .
cdr3_aa: CASSPLSPDSSYNEQFF
cdr3_nt: TGTGCCAGCAGCCCCCTCTCCCCGGACAGCTCCTACAATGAGCAGTTCTTC

v_call: TRBV10-3
j_call: TRBJ1-2
clone_size: .
d_call: .
cdr3_aa: CAIRTAGADYGYTF
cdr3_nt: TGTGCCATCAGAACAGCAGGGGCTGACTATGGCTACACCTTC

v_call: TRBV14
j_call: TRBJ1-2
clone_size: .
d_call: .
cdr3_aa: CASSHGGSGGYTF
cdr3_nt: TGTGCCAGCAGCCACGGGGGGAGTGGCGGCTACACCTTC

v_call: TRBV7-9
j_call: TRBJ1-4
clone_size: .
d_call: .
cdr3_aa: CASSFRATNEKLFF
cdr3_nt: TGTGCCAGCAGCTTCAGGGCAACTAATGAAAAACTGTTTTTT

v_call: TRBV29-1
j_call: TRBJ1-2
clone_size: .
d_call: TRBD1
cdr3_aa: CSVVLFTGTGDYGYTF
cdr3_nt: TGCAGCGTTGTCCTATTCACCGGGACAGGCGACTATGGCTACACCTTC

v_call: TRBV7-2
j_call: TRBJ2-1
clone_size: .
d_call: .
cdr3_aa: CASSERRPSQGSSYNEQFF
cdr3_nt: TGTGCCAGCAGTGAGCGAAGGCCCTCACAGGGATCCTCCTACAATGAGCAGTTCTTC

v_call: TRBV4-2
j_call: TRBJ1-1
clone_size: .
d_call: .
cdr3_aa: CASSQDKRGVGFF
cdr3_nt: TGTGCCAGCAGCCAAGATAAGCGGGGCGTGGGTTTCTTT

v_call: TRBV30
j_call: TRBJ1-1
clone_size: .
d_call: .
cdr3_aa: CAWISIKGGTEAFF
cdr3_nt: TGTGCCTGGATTTCGATCAAAGGGGGCACTGAAGCTTTCTTT

v_call: TRBV7-2
j_call: TRBJ2-1
clone_size: .
d_call: .
cdr3_aa: CASSHLLGGPNNEQFF
cdr3_nt: TGCGCCAGCAGCCACCTCCTAGGGGGGCCGAACAATGAGCAGTTCTTC

v_call: TRBV29-1
j_call: TRBJ2-7
clone_size: .
d_call: TRBD2
cdr3_aa: CSVVSLAGFEQYF
cdr3_nt: TGCAGCGTTGTATCCCTAGCGGGGTTCGAGCAGTACTTC

v_call: TRBV2
j_call: TRBJ1-6
clone_size: .
d_call: TRBD1
cdr3_aa: CASRGQGTNSPLHF
cdr3_nt: TGTGCCAGCAGGGGACAGGGGACTAATTCACCCCTCCACTTT